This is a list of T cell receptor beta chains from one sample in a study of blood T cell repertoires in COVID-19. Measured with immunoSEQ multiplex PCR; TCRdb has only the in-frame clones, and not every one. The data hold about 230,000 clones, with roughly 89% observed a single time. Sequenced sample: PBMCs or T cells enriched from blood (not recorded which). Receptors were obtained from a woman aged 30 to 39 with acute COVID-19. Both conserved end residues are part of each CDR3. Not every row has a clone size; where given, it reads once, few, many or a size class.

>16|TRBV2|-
CASSEGLAGGQETQYF
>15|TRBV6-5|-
CASTPGGYGTTEAFF
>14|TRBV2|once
CASSGTGSNQPQHF
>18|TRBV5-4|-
CASSLLPALTTYNSPLHF
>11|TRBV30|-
CAWSSDEKLFF
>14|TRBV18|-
CASSPSGTGNTIYF
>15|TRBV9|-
CASSVEWGGNQPQHF
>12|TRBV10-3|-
CAISEGDSEAFF
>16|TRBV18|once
CASSPLVQGAGNTIYF
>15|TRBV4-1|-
CASSQGLDRQEAQYF
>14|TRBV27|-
CASSQHRGSYEQYF
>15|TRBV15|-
CATSRDVLTYNGYTF
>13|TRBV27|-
CASRSTGWTVYTF
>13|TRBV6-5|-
CASDRAFTGELFF
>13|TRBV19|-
CASPGSSGNTIYF
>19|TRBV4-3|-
CASSQEPGQGSSGANVLTF
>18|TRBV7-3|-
CASSPRQGAASGANVLTF
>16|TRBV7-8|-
CASSHGGRGNTGELFF
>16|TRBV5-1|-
CASSLAAPTGANIQYF
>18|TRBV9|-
CASSAVGTGFVGANVLTF
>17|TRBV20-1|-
CSASKLAGVPLGETQYF
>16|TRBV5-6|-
CASSLERLAGGREQFF
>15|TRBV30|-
CALSPTGSGNQPQHF
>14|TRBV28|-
CASSTSSSNQPQHF
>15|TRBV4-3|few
CASSQDLEQLYEQYF
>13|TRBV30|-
CAWNTGVSDIQYF
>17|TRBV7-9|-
CASSPSLRQGLNTEAFF